The 19 T cell receptor beta chains reported below all come from one sample, sequenced in a study of blood T cell repertoires in COVID-19. Here immunoSEQ multiplex PCR was the method, and the copy in TCRdb shows in-frame clones only, minus some. The sample gives around 300,000 clones, about 89% of which show up once; 0.94% is in the top ten. Material: peripheral blood. The source is a woman aged 35 to 49 who had recovered from COVID-19.

V and J are TRBV6-5 and TRBJ2-4, with D perhaps TRBD1 (6 bases). The CDR3 runs 16 residues. The germline V gene has CDR1 MNHEY and CDR2 SVGAGI. V lost 4 bases to trimming and J lost 2 bases, with 15 bases between them. The CDR3 sequence is CASSSPGQMTKNIQYF. The CDR3, as DNA: TGTGCCAGCAGTTCCCCCGGACAGATGACCAAAAACATTCAGTACTTC.

The rearrangement links TRBV5-1 to TRBJ2-3, with D possibly being TRBD2 (5 bases). The V end was cut by 1 base, the J end by 4 bases, with 7 bases between. This CDR3 has 13 amino acids. The germline V gene encodes CDR1 SGHRS and CDR2 YFSETQ. The CDR3 DNA reads TGCGCCAGCAGCTTGAGCGGATCAGATACGCAGTATTTT. Translation: CASSLSGSDTQYF. Variable domain in full (rest from reference TRBV5-1 and TRBJ2-3): KAGVTQTPRYLIKTRGQQVTLSCSPISGHRSVSWYQQTPGQGLQFLFEYFSETQRNKGNFPGRFSGRQFSNSRSEMNVSTLELGDSALYLCASSLSGSDTQYFGPGTRLTVL.

This clone was observed a few times. This chain links TRBV28 with TRBJ2-3, with D maybe TRBD2 (5 bases). In germline, CDR1 is MDHEN, CDR2 SYDVKM. The germline V and J ends were trimmed by 6 bases and 4 bases, with 26 bases remaining between them. The CDR3 has 18 residues. The DNA for the CDR3 is TGTGCCAGCAGATCGCCTGCTACTAGATTGGGTCGGGCAGATACGCAGTATTTT. Its protein product is CASRSPATRLGRADTQYF.

This clone was counted a single time. The chain is built from TRBV28 and TRBJ1-1; 7 bases map to TRBD1. The CDR3 has 14 amino acids. J gave up 2 bases and V 2 bases, and 2 bases lay outside the gene matches. Germline-derived CDR1 and CDR2 are MDHEN and SYDVKM. The CDR3 region is CASSLTGDNTEAFF. The CDR3 DNA reads as TGTGCCAGCAGTTTAACAGGGGATAACACTGAAGCTTTCTTT.

This clone was seen once. The V and J genes are TRBV28 and TRBJ2-6; the match to TRBD1 covers 7 bases. The CDR3 totals 16 residues. In germline, CDR1 is MDHEN, CDR2 SYDVKM. After removal of 7 bases from V and 2 bases from J, the junction contained 8 bases not matched to a gene. The CDR3 region is CASKQPGQAGANVLTF. Written as DNA, the CDR3 is TGTGCCAGCAAACAACCAGGACAGGCTGGGGCCAACGTCCTGACTTTC.

The CDR3 nucleotides read TGCGCCAGCAGCAGGGGCCTCCAAGAGACCCAGTACTTC. Amino acids: CASSRGLQETQYF. The rearrangement joins TRBV5-1 to TRBJ2-5; possibly TRBD1 for D (5 bases). The CDR3 runs to 13 residues. V lost 4 bases, J lost 1 base, and 8 bases lay in between. Germline lookup yields CDR1 SGHRS and CDR2 YFSETQ.

The V call is TRBV24-1, the J call TRBJ2-1, with 9 bases matching TRBD2. Trimming cost V 8 bases and J 4 bases; bases outside gene matches: 8. This CDR3 contains 15 residues. Germline assignment: CDR1 KGHDR and CDR2 SFDVKD. The CDR3 sequence: CATMRAGGLYNEQFF. DNA for the CDR3: TGTGCCACCATGAGGGCGGGAGGGTTATACAATGAGCAGTTCTTC.

V usage is TRBV6-6 and J usage is TRBJ2-3; 7 nucleotides align to TRBD1. J lost 8 bases, V lost 7 bases, and 9 bases had no gene match. This CDR3 contains 13 residues. Germline-derived CDR1 and CDR2 are MNHNY and SVGAGI (reference sequence). The CDR3 bases are TGTGCCAGCAACAGGGGATTGTTCGCTACGCAGTATTTT. This translates into CASNRGLFATQYF.

This chain joins TRBV10-3 and TRBJ1-1; 7 bases match TRBD1. CDR1 ENHRY and CDR2 SYGVKD come from the germline V gene. V gave up 5 bases and J gave up 4 bases; unmatched junction bases: 4. The CDR3 has 13 amino acids. The CDR3 coding sequence is TGTGCCATCAGTCCAGGGGGTTCCACTGAAGCTTTCTTT. The encoded protein is CAISPGGSTEAFF.

The rearrangement uses TRBV6-1 and TRBJ2-7, with TRBD2 matching 11 bases. CDR3 length equals 15 residues. The germline V gene encodes CDR1 MNHNS and CDR2 SASEGT. Trimming removed 0 bases from V and 4 bases from J; junction bases left unmatched: 2. The DNA of the CDR3 is TGTGCCAGCAGTGAAGCGGCTAGCGGGAGGTACGAGCAGTACTTC. Its translation: CASSEAASGRYEQYF.

V usage is TRBV28 and J usage is TRBJ2-2; the match to TRBD1 covers 9 bases. V lost 6 bases to trimming and J lost 4 bases; unmatched junction nucleotides: 3. The CDR3 extends over 14 amino acids. Germline V gene sequence: CDR1 MDHEN, CDR2 SYDVKM. CDR3 residues: CASRRTGVTGELFF. For the CDR3, the DNA is TGTGCCAGCAGGAGGACAGGGGTCACCGGGGAGCTGTTTTTT.

The genes are TRBV28 and TRBJ2-5; D may be TRBD2 (6 bases). With 10 bases removed from V and 5 bases from J, the gap between germline ends came to 17 bases. CDR1 is MDHEN and CDR2 is SYDVKM in the germline V gene. The CDR3 sequence is 13 residues long. CDR3 region: CATGRGMAETQYF. CDR3 sequence (DNA): TGTGCCACCGGGAGAGGGATGGCTGAGACCCAGTACTTC.

This clone has just one count. The chain joins TRBV6-5 to TRBJ2-7, with a weak D call TRBD2 (7 bases). The V end was cut by 8 bases, the J end by 9 bases, with 20 bases between. CDR3 length: 13 amino acids. CDR1 is MNHEY, CDR2 SVGAGI, per germline. Here the CDR3 reads CASGYREGSSQYF. CDR3 DNA sequence: TGTGCCAGCGGGTACAGGGAGGGATCATCGCAGTACTTC.

This sequence joins TRBV7-8 and TRBJ2-3; 10 nucleotides line up with TRBD2. Germline V gene sequence: CDR1 SGHVS, CDR2 FQNEAQ. The trim removed 5 bases at V and 2 bases at J, leaving 10 bases unmatched. The CDR3 is made up of 17 amino acids. The CDR3: CASSPRTSGYNTDTQYF. CDR3 bases: TGTGCCAGCAGCCCAAGGACTAGCGGTTACAACACAGATACGCAGTATTTT.

This chain uses TRBV27 with TRBJ2-7; the match to TRBD1 covers 9 bases. Germline assignment: CDR1 MNHEY and CDR2 SMNVEV (reference sequence). CDR3 size: 15 residues. V shed 0 bases and J 3 bases; nucleotides not matched to a gene: 3. The CDR3 bases are TGTGCCAGCAGTTTATCTCGGGGACAGGGCTACGAGCAGTACTTC. Residues: CASSLSRGQGYEQYF.

V and J are TRBV10-3 and TRBJ2-1, with D perhaps TRBD1 (6 bases). V was clipped by 2 bases and J by 6 bases, with 14 bases between them. The CDR3 is made up of 15 amino acids. Germline lookup yields CDR1 ENHRY and CDR2 SYGVKD. CDR3: CAISEGQGLVNEQFF. CDR3 in DNA: TGTGCCATCAGTGAGGGTCAGGGGCTGGTCAATGAGCAGTTCTTC.

The chain couples TRBV19 to TRBJ2-1, with a possible D match to TRBD1 (5 bases). Trimming removed 3 bases from V and 6 bases from J, with 12 bases in between. Germline CDR1 is LNHDA and CDR2 is SQIVND (reference sequence). The CDR3 loop spans 14 amino acids. The CDR3 nucleotides read TGTGCCAGTAGTATTGGTATAGGGGCCAATGAGCAGTTCTTC. This encodes CASSIGIGANEQFF.

This chain joins TRBV19 and TRBJ1-3; no firm D call. V dropped 5 bases and J dropped 0 bases, with 14 bases sitting between them. Germline CDR1 reads LNHDA; CDR2 reads SQIVND (reference sequence). This CDR3 spans 16 amino acids. This CDR3 is CASSLRQQSSGNTIYF. The CDR3 nucleotides are TGTGCCAGTAGTCTACGCCAACAGAGCTCTGGAAACACCATATATTTT.

This clone was seen just once. DNA of the CDR3: TGTGCCAGCAGCTCAAACCCTAGCTCGGGGGGACGCGAGGATGAGCAGTTCTTC. This sequence encodes CASSSNPSSGGREDEQFF. The rearrangement joins TRBV11-2 to TRBJ2-1, with TRBD2 matching 7 bases. The CDR3 is 18 amino acids. Trimming at V came to 4 bases and at J to 8 bases, leaving 20 bases not matched to a gene. Germline CDR1 and CDR2: SGHAT and FQNNGV.